This T cell receptor beta chain comes out of a study of cytomegalovirus exposure and HLA in healthy donors. The study's findings and limits: Among TCR beta chains, those listed as cytomegalovirus-associated numbered under 200.

The PCR had 60 Vbeta and 13 Jbeta primers. Here immunoSEQ multiplex PCR was the method, and the copy in TCRdb shows in-frame clones only, minus some. This table holds 150,000 to 200,000 clones, approximately 78% found once. V dropped 0 bases and J dropped 8; count of bases not matched to a gene: 7. The CDR3 is 16 residues long. Looked up from germline, CDR1 is LGHNA and CDR2 is YNFKEQ. A single count supports this clone. Its target is not known. V is TRBV4-2 and J is TRBJ1-2, with 12 bases fitting TRBD1. The sample taken for sequencing was PBMCs. The source of this sequence is a woman in her 50s in good health and CMV-seropositive. The chain's CDR3 is CASSQEPGQGARGYTF. The CDR3 DNA reads as TGTGCCAGCAGCCAAGAACCGGGACAGGGGGCCCGAGGCTACACCTTC.